This T cell receptor (beta chain) was identified during a study of blood T cell repertoires in COVID-19. Study at large: Specimens from acute and convalescent COVID-19 originated in the United States, Italy and Spain. The analysed material was cDNA or gDNA that came from T cells, B-cell-depleted T cells, or PBMCs.

As handled by the study authors: Quantification of nucleated cells was approximated via reference gene primer amplification. Here immunoSEQ multiplex PCR was the method, and the copy in TCRdb shows in-frame clones only, minus some. V and J calls and clone size are given by that table; D and trimming were obtained from the DNA. The table has 220,000 or so clones, 86% seen once. The Seattle patients joined while their infection was active and were tracked longitudinally afterward. The receptor comes from a woman between 50 and 59 years old with COVID-19, enrolled during active disease. The sample comprised peripheral blood.

Here the CDR3 reads CASTMGSDTQYF. Here the CDR3 DNA reads TGTGCCAGCACCATGGGGAGCGATACGCAGTATTTT. The gene calls are TRBV12-3 or TRBV12-4 and TRBJ2-3; TRBD2 might be the D (5 bases). V dropped 7 bases and J dropped 6 bases, with 11 bases sitting between them. The CDR3 is 12 amino acids.